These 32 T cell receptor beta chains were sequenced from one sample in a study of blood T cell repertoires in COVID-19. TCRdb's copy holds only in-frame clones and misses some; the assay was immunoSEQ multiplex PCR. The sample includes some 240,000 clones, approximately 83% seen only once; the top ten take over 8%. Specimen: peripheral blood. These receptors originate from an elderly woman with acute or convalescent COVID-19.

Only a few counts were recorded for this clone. Here the CDR3 reads CASSFLQPQGAQSYEQYF. The CDR3, as DNA: TGTGCCAGCAGTTTTTTACAACCACAGGGGGCCCAATCCTACGAGCAGTACTTC. This chain uses TRBV27 with TRBJ2-7, with 9 bases matching TRBD1. The CDR3 loop spans 18 amino acids. V shed 3 bases, J shed 1 base, and the junction held 13 bases outside the gene matches. Per the germline V gene, CDR1 is MNHEY and CDR2 is SMNVEV (reference sequence).

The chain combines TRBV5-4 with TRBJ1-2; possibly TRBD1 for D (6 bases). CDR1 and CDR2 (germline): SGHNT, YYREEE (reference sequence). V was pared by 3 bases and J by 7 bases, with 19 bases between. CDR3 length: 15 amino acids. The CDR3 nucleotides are TGTGCCAGCAGCTGGACAGTCAACGACCCCTTTGGCTACACCTTC. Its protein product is CASSWTVNDPFGYTF.

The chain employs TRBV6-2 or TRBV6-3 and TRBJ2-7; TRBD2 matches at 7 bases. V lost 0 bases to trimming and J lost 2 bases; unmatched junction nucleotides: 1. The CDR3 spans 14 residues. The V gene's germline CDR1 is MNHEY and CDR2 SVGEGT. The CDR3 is CASSYSGGTYEQYF. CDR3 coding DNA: TGTGCCAGCAGTTACTCGGGAGGGACCTACGAGCAGTACTTC.

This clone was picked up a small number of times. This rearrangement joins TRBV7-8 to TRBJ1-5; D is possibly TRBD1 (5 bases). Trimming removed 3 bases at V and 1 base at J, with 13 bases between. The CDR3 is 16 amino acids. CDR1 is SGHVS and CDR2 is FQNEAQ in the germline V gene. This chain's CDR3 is CASSLGTQGSNQPQHF. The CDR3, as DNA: TGTGCCAGCAGCTTGGGTACTCAGGGAAGCAATCAGCCCCAGCATTTT.

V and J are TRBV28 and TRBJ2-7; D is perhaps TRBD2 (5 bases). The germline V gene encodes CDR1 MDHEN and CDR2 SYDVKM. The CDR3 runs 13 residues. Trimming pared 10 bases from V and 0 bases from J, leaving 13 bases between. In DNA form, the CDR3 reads TGTGCCACTCAGGACTCCCTCTCCTACGAGCAGTACTTC. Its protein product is CATQDSLSYEQYF.

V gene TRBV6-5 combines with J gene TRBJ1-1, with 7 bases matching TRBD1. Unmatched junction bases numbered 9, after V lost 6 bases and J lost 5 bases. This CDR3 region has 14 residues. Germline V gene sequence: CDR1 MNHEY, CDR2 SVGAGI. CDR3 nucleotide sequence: TGTGCCAGCAGCTCCGGGGCAGGGGGGACTGAAGCTTTCTTT. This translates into CASSSGAGGTEAFF.

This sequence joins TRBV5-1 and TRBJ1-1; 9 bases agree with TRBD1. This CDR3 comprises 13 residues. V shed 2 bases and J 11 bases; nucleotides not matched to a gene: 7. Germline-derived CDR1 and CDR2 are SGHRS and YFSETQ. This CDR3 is CASSFTEQGAAFF. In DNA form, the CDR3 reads TGCGCCAGCAGCTTCACAGAACAGGGGGCGGCTTTCTTT.

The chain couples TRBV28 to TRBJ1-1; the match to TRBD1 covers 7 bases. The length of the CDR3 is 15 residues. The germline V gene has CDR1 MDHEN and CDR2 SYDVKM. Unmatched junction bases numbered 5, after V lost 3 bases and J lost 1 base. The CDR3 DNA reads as TGTGCCAGCAGTTTCCTCCAGGGGGGGAACACTGAAGCTTTCTTT. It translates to CASSFLQGGNTEAFF.

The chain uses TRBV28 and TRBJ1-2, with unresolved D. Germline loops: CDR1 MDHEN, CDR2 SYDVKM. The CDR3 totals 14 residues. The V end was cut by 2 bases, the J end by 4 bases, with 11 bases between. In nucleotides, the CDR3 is TGTGCCAGCAGTTTACTTTTCCAGGCCTATGGCTACACCTTC. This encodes CASSLLFQAYGYTF.

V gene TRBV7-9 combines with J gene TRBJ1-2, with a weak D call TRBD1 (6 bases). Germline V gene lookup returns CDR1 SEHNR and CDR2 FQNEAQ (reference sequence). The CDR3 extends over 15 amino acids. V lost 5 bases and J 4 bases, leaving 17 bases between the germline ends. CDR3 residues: CASSPGGAGGYGYTF. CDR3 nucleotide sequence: TGTGCCAGCAGCCCGGGGGGGGCGGGGGGCTATGGCTACACCTTC.

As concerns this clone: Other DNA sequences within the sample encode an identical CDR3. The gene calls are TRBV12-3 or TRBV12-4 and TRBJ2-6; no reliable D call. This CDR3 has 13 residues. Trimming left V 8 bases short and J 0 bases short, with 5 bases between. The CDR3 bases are TGTGCCAGCCGGAGCTCTGGGGCCAACGTCCTGACTTTC. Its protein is CASRSSGANVLTF.

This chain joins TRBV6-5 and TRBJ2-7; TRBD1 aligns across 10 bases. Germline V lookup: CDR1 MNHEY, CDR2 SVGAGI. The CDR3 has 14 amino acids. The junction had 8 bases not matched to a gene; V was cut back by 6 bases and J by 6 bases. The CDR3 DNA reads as TGTGCCAGCAGGCTTTTTGGGACAGGGGTCGAGCAGTACTTC. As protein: CASRLFGTGVEQYF.

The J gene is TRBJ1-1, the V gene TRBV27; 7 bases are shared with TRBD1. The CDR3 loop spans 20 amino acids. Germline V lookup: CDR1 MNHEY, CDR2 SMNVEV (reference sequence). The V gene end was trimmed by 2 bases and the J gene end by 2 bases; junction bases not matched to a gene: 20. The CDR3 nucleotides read TGTGCCAGCAGTTTAACGGTCACAGGGGTGTCATCCCATGCTAACACTGAAGCTTTCTTT. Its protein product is CASSLTVTGVSSHANTEAFF.

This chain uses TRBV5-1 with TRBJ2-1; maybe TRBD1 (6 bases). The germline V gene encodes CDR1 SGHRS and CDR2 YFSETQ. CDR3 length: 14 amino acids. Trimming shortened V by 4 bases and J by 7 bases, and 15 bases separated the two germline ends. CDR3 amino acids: CASSPLVGANEQFF. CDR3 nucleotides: TGCGCCAGCAGCCCACTTGTGGGGGCTAATGAGCAGTTCTTC.

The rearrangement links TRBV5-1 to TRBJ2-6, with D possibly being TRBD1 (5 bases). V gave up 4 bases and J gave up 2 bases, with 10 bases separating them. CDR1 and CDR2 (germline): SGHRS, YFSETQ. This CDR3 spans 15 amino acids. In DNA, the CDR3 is TGCGCCAGCAGCATCCGACAGCCTGGGGCCAACGTCCTGACTTTC. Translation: CASSIRQPGANVLTF.

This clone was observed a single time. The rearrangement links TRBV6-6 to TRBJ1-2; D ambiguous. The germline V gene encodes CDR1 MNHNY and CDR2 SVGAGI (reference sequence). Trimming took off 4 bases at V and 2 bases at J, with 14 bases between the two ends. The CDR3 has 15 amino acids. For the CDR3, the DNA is TGTGCCAGCAGTTTCTTGAGGGTGGGCAACTATGGCTACACCTTC. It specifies CASSFLRVGNYGYTF.

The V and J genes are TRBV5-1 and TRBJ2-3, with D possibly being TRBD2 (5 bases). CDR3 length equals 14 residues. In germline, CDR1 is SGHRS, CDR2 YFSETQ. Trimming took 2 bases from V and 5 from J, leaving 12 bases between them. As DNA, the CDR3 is TGCGCCAGCAGCTTAGGCCCCGCGGGAGATACGCAGTATTTT. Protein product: CASSLGPAGDTQYF.

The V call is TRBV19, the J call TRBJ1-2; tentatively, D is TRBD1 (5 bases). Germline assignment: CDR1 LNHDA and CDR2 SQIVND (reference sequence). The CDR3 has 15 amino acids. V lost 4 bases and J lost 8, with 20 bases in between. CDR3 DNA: TGTGCCAGTAGTACCGCTTGGGAGGGGAGATGGGGCTACACCTTC. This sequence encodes CASSTAWEGRWGYTF.

In DNA form, the CDR3 reads TGTGCCAGCGGAATGCAGGGACAGGGAGAAGCTTTCTTT. Encoded protein: CASGMQGQGEAFF. The gene calls are TRBV2 and TRBJ1-1; TRBD1 agrees at 9 bases. There are 13 residues in the CDR3. J gave up 8 bases and V 8 bases, and 9 bases lay outside the gene matches. Germline CDR1 and CDR2: SNHLY and FYNNEI.

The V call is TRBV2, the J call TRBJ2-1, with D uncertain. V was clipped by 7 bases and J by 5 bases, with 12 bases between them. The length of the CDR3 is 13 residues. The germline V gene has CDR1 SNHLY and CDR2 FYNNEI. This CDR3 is CASTSSGHNEQFF. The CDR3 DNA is TGTGCCAGCACCTCCTCGGGTCACAATGAGCAGTTCTTC.

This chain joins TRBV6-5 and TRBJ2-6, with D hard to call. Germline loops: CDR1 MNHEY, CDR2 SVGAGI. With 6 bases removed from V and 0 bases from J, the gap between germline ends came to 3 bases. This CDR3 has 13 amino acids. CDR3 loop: CASRSSGANVLTF. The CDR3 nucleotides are TGTGCCAGCAGGAGCTCTGGGGCCAACGTCCTGACTTTC.

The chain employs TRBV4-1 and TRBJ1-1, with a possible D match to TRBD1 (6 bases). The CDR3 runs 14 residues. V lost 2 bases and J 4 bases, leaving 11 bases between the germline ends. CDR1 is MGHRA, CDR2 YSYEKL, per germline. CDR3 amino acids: CASSQPQGTTEAFF. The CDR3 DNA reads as TGCGCCAGCAGCCAACCACAGGGCACCACTGAAGCTTTCTTT.

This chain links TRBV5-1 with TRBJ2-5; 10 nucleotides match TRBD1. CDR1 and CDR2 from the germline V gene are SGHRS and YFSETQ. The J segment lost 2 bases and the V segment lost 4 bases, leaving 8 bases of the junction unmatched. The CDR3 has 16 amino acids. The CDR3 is CASSINGQGGQETQYF. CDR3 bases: TGCGCCAGCAGCATAAACGGACAGGGGGGACAAGAGACCCAGTACTTC.

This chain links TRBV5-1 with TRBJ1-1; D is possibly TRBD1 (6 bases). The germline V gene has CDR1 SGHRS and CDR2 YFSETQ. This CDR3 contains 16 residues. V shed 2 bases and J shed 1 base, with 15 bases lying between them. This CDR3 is CASSFSSRGANTEAFF. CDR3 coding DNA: TGCGCCAGCAGCTTCTCGAGCAGGGGAGCGAACACTGAAGCTTTCTTT.

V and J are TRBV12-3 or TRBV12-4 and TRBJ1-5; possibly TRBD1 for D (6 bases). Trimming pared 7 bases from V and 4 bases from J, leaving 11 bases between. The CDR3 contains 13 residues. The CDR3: CASTVDRNQPQHF. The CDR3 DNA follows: TGTGCCAGCACCGTGGACAGAAATCAGCCCCAGCATTTT.

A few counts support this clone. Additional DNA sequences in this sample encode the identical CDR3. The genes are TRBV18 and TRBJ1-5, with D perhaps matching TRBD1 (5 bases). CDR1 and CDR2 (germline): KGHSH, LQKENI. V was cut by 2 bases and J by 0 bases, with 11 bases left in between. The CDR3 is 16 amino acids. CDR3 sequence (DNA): TGTGCCAGCTCACCAAGTTCAGGGAATAGCAATCAGCCCCAGCATTTT. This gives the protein CASSPSSGNSNQPQHF.

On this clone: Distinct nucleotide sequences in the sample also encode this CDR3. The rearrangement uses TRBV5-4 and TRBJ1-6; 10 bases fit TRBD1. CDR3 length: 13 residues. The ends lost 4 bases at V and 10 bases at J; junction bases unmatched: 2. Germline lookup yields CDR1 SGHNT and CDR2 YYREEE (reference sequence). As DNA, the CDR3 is TGTGCCAGCAGCCCGACAGGGGGCTCACCCCTCCACTTT. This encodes CASSPTGGSPLHF.

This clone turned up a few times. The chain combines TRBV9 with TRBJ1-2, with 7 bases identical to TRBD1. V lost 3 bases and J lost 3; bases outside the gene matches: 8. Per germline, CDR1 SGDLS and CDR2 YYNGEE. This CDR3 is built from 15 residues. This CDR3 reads CASSGPTGLDYGYTF. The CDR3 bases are TGTGCCAGCAGCGGACCGACAGGGTTGGACTATGGCTACACCTTC.

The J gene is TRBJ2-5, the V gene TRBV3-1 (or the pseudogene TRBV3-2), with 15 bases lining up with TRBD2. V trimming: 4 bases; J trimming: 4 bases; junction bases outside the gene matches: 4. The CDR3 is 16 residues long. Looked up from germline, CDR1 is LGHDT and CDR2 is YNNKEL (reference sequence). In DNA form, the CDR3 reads TGTGCCAGCAGCCCCGGGACTAGCGGGGGGCCAGAGACCCAGTACTTC. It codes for CASSPGTSGGPETQYF.

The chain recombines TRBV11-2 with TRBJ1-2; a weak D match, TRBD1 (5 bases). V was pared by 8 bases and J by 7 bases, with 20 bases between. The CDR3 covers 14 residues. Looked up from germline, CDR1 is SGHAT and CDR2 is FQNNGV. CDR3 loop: CASAEGSLAGGYTF. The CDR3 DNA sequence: TGTGCCAGCGCCGAGGGGTCCTTAGCGGGTGGCTACACCTTC.

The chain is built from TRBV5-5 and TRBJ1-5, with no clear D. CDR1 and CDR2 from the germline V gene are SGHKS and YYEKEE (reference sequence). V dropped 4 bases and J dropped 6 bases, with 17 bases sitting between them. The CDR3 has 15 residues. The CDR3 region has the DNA TGTGCCAGCAGCCCTGGTCCCTCAGAGGGTCAGCCCCAGCATTTT. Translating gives CASSPGPSEGQPQHF.

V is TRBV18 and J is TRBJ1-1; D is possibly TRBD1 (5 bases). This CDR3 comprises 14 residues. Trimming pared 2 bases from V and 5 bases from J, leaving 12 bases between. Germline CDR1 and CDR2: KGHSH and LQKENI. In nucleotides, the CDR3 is TGTGCCAGCTCACCAAAGCCGGGGGAGACTGAAGCTTTCTTT. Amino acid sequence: CASSPKPGETEAFF.